This T cell receptor (beta chain) appears in the sequencing data of a study of cytomegalovirus exposure and HLA in healthy donors. Looking at the study overall: There were over 350 genotyped donors. Of these, about 80% fell in the genetic ancestry cluster associated with self-reported Caucasian donors.

The PCR made use of 60 Vbeta and 13 Jbeta primers. Measured with immunoSEQ multiplex PCR; TCRdb has only the in-frame clones, and not every one. The sample has 50,000 to 75,000 clones, 70% to 75% seen once. The germline gives CDR1 GTSNPN, CDR2 SVGIG (reference sequence). The length of the CDR3 is 12 residues. Worth noting for this clone: The antigen is not known.

Study results and caveats: Later analysis revealed greater clonal expansion in HLA-associated TCR beta chains than in equally common others.

This chain joins TRBV30 and TRBJ1-6, with D possibly matching TRBD1 (6 bases). The source is a man aged 25 to 40 in good health and CMV-seropositive. Sequencing was done on a sample of PBMCs. CDR3 sequence: CAYRDTSPINHF. CDR3 DNA: TGTGCATACCGGGACACCTCCCCAATCAACCACTTT.